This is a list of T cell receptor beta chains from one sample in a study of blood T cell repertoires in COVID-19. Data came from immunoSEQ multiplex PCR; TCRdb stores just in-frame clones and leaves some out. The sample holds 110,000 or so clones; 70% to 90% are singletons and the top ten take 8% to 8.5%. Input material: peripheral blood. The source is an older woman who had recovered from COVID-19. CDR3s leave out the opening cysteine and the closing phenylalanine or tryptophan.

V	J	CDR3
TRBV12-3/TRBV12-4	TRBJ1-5	ASSTGGNQPQH
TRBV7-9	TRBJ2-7	ASSPTGTGSSYEQY
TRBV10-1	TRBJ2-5	APLVQETQY
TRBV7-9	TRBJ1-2	ASSQGQGTSRGYT
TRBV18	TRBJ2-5	ASSPSGGSETQY
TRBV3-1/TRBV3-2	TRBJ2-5	ASSLGTGMQETQY
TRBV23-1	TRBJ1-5	ASSRSGPGLRSNQPQH
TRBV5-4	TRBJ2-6	ASSPGQPSGANVLT
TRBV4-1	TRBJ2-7	ASSQDPRSGRASYEQY
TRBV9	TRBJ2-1	ASSVLAGGPVRNEQF
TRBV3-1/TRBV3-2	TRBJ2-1	ASSQGHSYNEQF
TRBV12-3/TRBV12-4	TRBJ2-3	ANGGATDTQY
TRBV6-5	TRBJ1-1	ASTEGGGNTEAF
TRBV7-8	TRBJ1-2	ASSLASGGSLYGYT
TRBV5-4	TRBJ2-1	ASSSDWREQF
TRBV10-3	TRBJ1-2	AISGNLDRGRYGYT
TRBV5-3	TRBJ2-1	ARSHSFSGTYNEQF
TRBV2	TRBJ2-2	ASDKQGNAGELF
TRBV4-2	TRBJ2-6	ASAPSKTGGNVLT
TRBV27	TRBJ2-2	ASSPLRGRYTGELF
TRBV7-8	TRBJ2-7	ASSPIPQLPPYEQY
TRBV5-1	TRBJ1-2	ASSRDRAAGYT
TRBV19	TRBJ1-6	ASSTQGWSPLH
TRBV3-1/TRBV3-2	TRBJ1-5	ASSQRGQGTHQPQH
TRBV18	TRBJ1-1	ASSLLTGSDTEAF
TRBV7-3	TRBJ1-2	ASSLTTGDGYT
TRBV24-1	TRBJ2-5	ATSDSQGAGETQY
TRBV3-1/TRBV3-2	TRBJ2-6	ASSLSGDRGLSGANVLT
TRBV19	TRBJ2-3	ASSMEPPDTQY
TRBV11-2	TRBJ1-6	ASSWSDRASPLH
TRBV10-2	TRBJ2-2	ASSRGAWTGELF
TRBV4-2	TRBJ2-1	ASSRHAPGGPYNEQF